Following are 10 T cell receptor beta chains from one sample sequenced in a study of blood T cell repertoires in COVID-19. Here immunoSEQ multiplex PCR was the method, and the copy in TCRdb shows in-frame clones only, minus some. The profile shows tens of thousands of clones, around 87% of them singletons. Sequenced: peripheral blood. The receptors shown here come from a human donor with acute or convalescent COVID-19. The donor label of this sample is uncertain.

This clone was counted many times. The chain has TRBV6-2 or TRBV6-3 and TRBJ2-1; D possibly corresponds to TRBD1 (5 bases). In germline, CDR1 is MNHEY, CDR2 SVGEGT. CDR3 length: 15 amino acids. V was trimmed by 2 bases and J by 3 bases, leaving 11 bases between them. The CDR3 loop reads CASSYKGPNYNEQFF. In nucleotides, the CDR3 is TGTGCCAGCAGTTACAAGGGGCCCAACTACAATGAGCAGTTCTTC.

The chain couples TRBV2 to TRBJ1-6; 8 bases map to TRBD1. V shed 6 bases, J shed 8 bases, and the junction held 6 bases outside the gene matches. The CDR3 length is 14 residues. Germline-derived CDR1 and CDR2 are SNHLY and FYNNEI. The CDR3, as DNA: TGTGCCAGCAGAGGACAGGGAGGTGATTCACCCCTCCACTTT. Amino acid sequence: CASRGQGGDSPLHF.

This rearrangement joins TRBV6-1 to TRBJ1-2; D possibly corresponds to TRBD1 (6 bases). The V end lost 3 bases, the J end lost 3 bases, and 11 bases lay between the germline ends. The CDR3 totals 14 residues. Per the germline V gene, CDR1 is MNHNS and CDR2 is SASEGT. CDR3 sequence reads: CASSEGGRHYGYTF. CDR3 nucleotides: TGTGCCAGCAGTGAGGGGGGGCGGCACTATGGCTACACCTTC.

The rearrangement joins TRBV6-2 or TRBV6-3 to TRBJ2-1, with D perhaps matching TRBD2 (5 bases). The CDR3 loop spans 16 amino acids. Germline CDR1 reads MNHEY; CDR2 reads SVGEGT. V was pared by 6 bases and J by 2 bases, with 17 bases between. The DNA for the CDR3 is TGTGCCAGCAGCGATCATTCAAGCGGACCCTACAATGAGCAGTTCTTC. Its protein product is CASSDHSSGPYNEQFF.

The chain has TRBV28 and TRBJ2-7; 8 bases match TRBD1. The J segment lost 2 bases and the V segment lost 3 bases, leaving 6 bases of the junction unmatched. CDR3 length: 15 residues. Germline V CDR1 and CDR2: MDHEN, SYDVKM. This CDR3 reads CASSFRGQGTYEQYF. In DNA form, the CDR3 reads TGTGCCAGCAGTTTCCGAGGACAGGGAACCTACGAGCAGTACTTC.

This sequence joins TRBV18 and TRBJ1-1, with 9 nucleotides matching TRBD1. Germline V gene lookup returns CDR1 KGHSH and CDR2 LQKENI. The CDR3 has 14 amino acids. Trimming removed 6 bases from V and 5 bases from J; junction bases left unmatched: 7. The CDR3 loop is CASSPDRGRTEAFF. The CDR3 DNA sequence: TGTGCCAGCTCCCCGGACAGGGGTAGGACTGAAGCTTTCTTT. The entire variable domain, with the rest obtained from reference TRBV18 and TRBJ1-1, is as follows: NAGVMQNPRHLVRRRGQEARLRCSPMKGHSHVYWYRQLPEEGLKFMVYLQKENIIDESGMPKERFSAEFPKEGPSILRIQQVVRGDSAAYFCASSPDRGRTEAFFGQGTRLTVV.

The chain links TRBV28 to TRBJ2-5; 9 positions match TRBD1. This CDR3 has 16 amino acids. V lost 6 bases, J lost 2 bases, and 10 bases stayed unmatched. The germline V gene has CDR1 MDHEN and CDR2 SYDVKM. The CDR3 DNA sequence: TGTGCCAGCAGCGAGAACAGGGGGCCACAACAAGAGACCCAGTACTTC. This encodes CASSENRGPQQETQYF. The entire variable domain, with the rest obtained from reference TRBV28 and TRBJ2-5, is as follows: DVKVTQSSRYLVKRTGEKVFLECVQDMDHENMFWYRQDPGLGLRLIYFSYDVKMKEKGDIPEGYSVSREKKERFSLILESASTNQTSMYLCASSENRGPQQETQYFGPGTRLLVL.

The CDR3 nucleotides are TGCGCCAGCAGCTTGTACACCCAGAACACTGAAGCTTTCTTT. It yields the protein CASSLYTQNTEAFF. The rearrangement links TRBV5-1 to TRBJ1-1; D is undetermined. V shed 1 base and J shed 1 base, with 8 bases lying between them. This CDR3 contains 14 residues. From germline, CDR1 is SGHRS and CDR2 YFSETQ.

The chain has TRBV2 and TRBJ2-5; perhaps TRBD2 as D (5 bases). Germline CDR1 is SNHLY and CDR2 is FYNNEI. The CDR3 runs to 13 residues. V was pared by 5 bases and J by 4 bases, with 11 bases between. The DNA for the CDR3 is TGTGCCAGCAGTTTTCGTCGGGGAGAGACCCAGTACTTC. It translates to CASSFRRGETQYF.

This sequence joins TRBV27 and TRBJ2-5; 11 bases agree with TRBD1. Germline CDR1 reads MNHEY; CDR2 reads SMNVEV (reference sequence). This CDR3 is built from 16 residues. The V gene end was trimmed by 3 bases and the J gene end by 4 bases; junction bases not matched to a gene: 7. The CDR3 nucleotides read TGTGCCAGCAGTTTGACAGGACAGGGGGCTTTAGAGACCCAGTACTTC. This encodes CASSLTGQGALETQYF.